The rows below give T cell receptor beta chains drawn from one sample of a study of cytomegalovirus exposure and HLA in healthy donors. Sequencing used immunoSEQ multiplex PCR; TCRdb keeps in-frame clones, though not all of them. The table includes roughly 250,000 clones, 90% detected once. Sequenced material: PBMCs. All receptors derive from a woman younger than 30 in good health and CMV-seronegative. CDR3s include the opening cysteine and the closing phenylalanine or tryptophan. A D gene is named only where the DNA matches it firmly. Only part of the rows carry a size: once, few, many, or a class if the clone is expanded.

length: 14; V: TRBV28; D: TRBD1; size: NA; J: TRBJ2-7; CDR3: CASSSSGTDYEQYF; DNA: TGTGCCAGCAGTTCATCCGGGACAGACTACGAGCAGTACTTC
length: 15; V: TRBV5-1; D: NA; size: NA; J: TRBJ1-5; CDR3: CASSFQEDGNQPQHF; DNA: TGCGCCAGCAGCTTTCAGGAGGACGGCAATCAGCCCCAGCATTTT
length: 19; V: TRBV19; D: NA; size: NA; J: TRBJ2-3; CDR3: CASSIFPRGVEGVVDTQYF; DNA: TGTGCCAGTAGTATTTTCCCCCGGGGTGTCGAGGGTGTGGTAGATACGCAGTATTTT
length: 16; V: TRBV7-8; D: TRBD1; size: NA; J: TRBJ1-6; CDR3: CASSLRTGNNNSPLHF; DNA: TGTGCCAGCAGCCTTAGGACAGGGAATAACAATTCACCCCTCCACTTT
length: 16; V: TRBV7-2; D: NA; size: NA; J: TRBJ2-7; CDR3: CASSLASRGRDGEQYF; DNA: TGTGCCAGCAGCTTAGCGAGTCGGGGTCGTGATGGTGAGCAGTACTTC
length: 12; V: TRBV5-6; D: TRBD1; size: NA; J: TRBJ1-2; CDR3: CASSLPTGRYTF; DNA: TGTGCCAGCAGCTTGCCGACAGGGAGGTACACCTTC
length: 15; V: TRBV4-3; D: TRBD2; size: NA; J: TRBJ2-7; CDR3: CASSQGARTSNEQYF; DNA: TGCGCCAGCAGCCAAGGGGCTCGGACTAGCAACGAGCAGTACTTC
length: 15; V: TRBV14; D: NA; size: NA; J: TRBJ1-2; CDR3: CASSREGQSYYGYTF; DNA: TGTGCCAGCAGCCGAGAAGGACAGAGCTACTATGGCTACACCTTC
length: 15; V: TRBV25-1; D: TRBD1; size: few; J: TRBJ2-7; CDR3: CASSEWGRGLREQYF; DNA: TGTGCCAGCAGTGAATGGGGCAGGGGGCTAAGGGAGCAGTACTTC
length: 15; V: TRBV10-3; D: TRBD1; size: NA; J: TRBJ2-7; CDR3: CAISEPPGQAYEQYF; DNA: TGTGCCATCAGTGAGCCTCCGGGACAGGCCTACGAGCAGTACTTC
length: 15; V: TRBV4-3; D: TRBD1; size: NA; J: TRBJ1-4; CDR3: CASSRKDRVDEKLFF; DNA: TGCGCCAGCAGCCGAAAGGACAGGGTTGATGAAAAACTGTTTTTT
length: 16; V: TRBV29-1; D: TRBD1; size: NA; J: TRBJ1-2; CDR3: CSVVGGARTPNYGYTF; DNA: TGCAGCGTTGTAGGGGGCGCGCGAACCCCTAACTATGGCTACACCTTC
length: 15; V: TRBV5-1; D: TRBD1; size: few; J: TRBJ2-7; CDR3: CASSSRGTGENEQYF; DNA: TGCGCCAGCAGCTCAAGGGGGACAGGGGAGAACGAGCAGTACTTC
length: 15; V: TRBV7-8; D: NA; size: NA; J: TRBJ2-7; CDR3: CASSLIADLSYEQYF; DNA: TGTGCCAGCAGCTTAATAGCAGACCTATCTTACGAGCAGTACTTC
length: 14; V: TRBV28; D: TRBD2; size: NA; J: TRBJ2-3; CDR3: CASTRTSEGDTQYF; DNA: TGTGCCAGCACCCGGACTAGCGAAGGAGATACGCAGTATTTT
length: 14; V: TRBV5-3; D: NA; size: NA; J: TRBJ2-3; CDR3: CARSSSSRFPPQYF; DNA: TGTGCCAGAAGCTCGTCGTCGCGTTTCCCCCCGCAGTATTTT
length: 13; V: TRBV7-9; D: TRBD1; size: NA; J: TRBJ1-6; CDR3: CASTTGINSPLHF; DNA: TGTGCCAGCACGACAGGGATCAATTCACCCCTCCACTTT
length: 14; V: TRBV19; D: NA; size: NA; J: TRBJ1-4; CDR3: CASTLEGKGKKLFF; DNA: TGTGCCAGTACCCTCGAGGGAAAAGGGAAAAAACTGTTTTTT
length: 17; V: TRBV11-1; D: TRBD1; size: NA; J: TRBJ1-1; CDR3: CASSSWTGGDMNTEAFF; DNA: TGTGCCAGCAGCTCTTGGACAGGGGGAGACATGAACACTGAAGCTTTCTTT
length: 15; V: TRBV19; D: TRBD1; size: few; J: TRBJ1-2; CDR3: CASSQSRQGNYGYTF; DNA: TGTGCCAGTAGCCAGTCTAGACAGGGAAACTATGGCTACACCTTC
length: 14; V: TRBV9; D: NA; size: NA; J: TRBJ2-7; CDR3: CASSPSTTEYEQYF; DNA: TGTGCCAGCAGCCCTTCCACCACAGAGTACGAGCAGTACTTC
length: 15; V: TRBV9; D: TRBD1; size: NA; J: TRBJ2-2; CDR3: CASTVGTGGHGELFF; DNA: TGTGCCAGCACCGTCGGGACAGGGGGTCACGGGGAGCTGTTTTTT
length: 15; V: TRBV9; D: NA; size: NA; J: TRBJ2-3; CDR3: CASSVAPGESDTQYF; DNA: TGTGCCAGCAGCGTAGCCCCCGGGGAGTCAGATACGCAGTATTTT
length: 13; V: TRBV5-4; D: NA; size: NA; J: TRBJ1-2; CDR3: CASSLGRGFTYTF; DNA: TGTGCCAGCAGCTTGGGACGGGGGTTCACCTACACCTTC
length: 16; V: TRBV28; D: NA; size: NA; J: TRBJ1-1; CDR3: CASSSFPRAVNTEAFF; DNA: TGTGCCAGCAGTTCCTTCCCCAGGGCCGTGAACACTGAAGCTTTCTTT
length: 18; V: TRBV7-3; D: TRBD2; size: few; J: TRBJ2-1; CDR3: CASSPGTSGVSSYNEQFF; DNA: TGTGCCAGCAGCCCTGGGACTAGCGGGGTTAGCTCCTACAATGAGCAGTTCTTC
length: 17; V: TRBV2; D: TRBD2; size: NA; J: TRBJ2-2; CDR3: CASSWTSGDANTGELFF; DNA: TGTGCCAGCAGCTGGACTAGCGGGGACGCGAACACCGGGGAGCTGTTTTTT
length: 11; V: TRBV10-3; D: NA; size: NA; J: TRBJ2-1; CDR3: CAISDQWEQFF; DNA: TGTGCCATCAGTGATCAGTGGGAGCAGTTCTTC
length: 16; V: TRBV9; D: TRBD2; size: NA; J: TRBJ2-3; CDR3: CASSFKRGGSTDTQYF; DNA: TGTGCCAGCAGCTTCAAGCGGGGGGGTAGCACAGATACGCAGTATTTT
length: 14; V: TRBV6-5; D: TRBD1; size: NA; J: TRBJ2-2; CDR3: CASSSTGGTGELFF; DNA: TGTGCCAGCAGTTCGACAGGGGGCACCGGGGAGCTGTTTTTT
length: 18; V: TRBV2; D: TRBD1; size: NA; J: TRBJ1-2; CDR3: CASSLPRDRVREDYGYTF; DNA: TGTGCCAGCAGTTTACCCCGGGACAGGGTTCGAGAAGACTATGGCTACACCTTC
length: 13; V: TRBV5-1; D: NA; size: NA; J: TRBJ2-2; CDR3: CASSLGGPGELFF; DNA: TGCGCCAGCAGCTTGGGAGGGCCCGGGGAGCTGTTTTTT
length: 15; V: TRBV28; D: NA; size: NA; J: TRBJ1-5; CDR3: CASRPTGSSNQPQHF; DNA: TGTGCCAGCAGACCCACAGGATCTTCCAATCAGCCCCAGCATTTT
length: 14; V: TRBV19; D: TRBD1; size: NA; J: TRBJ1-6; CDR3: CASSLRQGMSPLHF; DNA: TGTGCCAGTAGTCTGCGACAGGGTATGTCACCCCTCCACTTT
length: 14; V: TRBV13; D: NA; size: NA; J: TRBJ1-1; CDR3: CASRYPGEDTEAFF; DNA: TGTGCCAGCAGATATCCGGGAGAGGACACTGAAGCTTTCTTT
length: 13; V: TRBV4-3; D: NA; size: NA; J: TRBJ1-1; CDR3: CASSSTGNTEAFF; DNA: TGCGCCAGCAGCTCCACAGGGAACACTGAAGCTTTCTTT
length: 14; V: TRBV27; D: TRBD2; size: NA; J: TRBJ2-3; CDR3: CASRLAGGTDTQYF; DNA: TGTGCCAGTAGACTAGCGGGGGGCACAGATACGCAGTATTTT
length: 14; V: TRBV10-3; D: TRBD2; size: NA; J: TRBJ2-1; CDR3: CAIRLGLAVEEQFF; DNA: TGTGCCATCAGGCTAGGACTAGCGGTAGAGGAGCAGTTCTTC
length: 15; V: TRBV9; D: NA; size: NA; J: TRBJ2-7; CDR3: CASSVTGTLNYEQYF; DNA: TGTGCCAGCAGCGTAACCGGGACTCTCAACTACGAGCAGTACTTC
length: 15; V: TRBV9; D: NA; size: NA; J: TRBJ2-3; CDR3: CASSVERVPTDTQYF; DNA: TGTGCCAGCAGCGTAGAGCGGGTACCCACAGATACGCAGTATTTT
length: 16; V: TRBV7-9; D: TRBD2; size: once; J: TRBJ2-3; CDR3: CASSKTRTSGGDTQYF; DNA: TGTGCCAGCAGTAAGACGAGGACTAGCGGGGGGGATACGCAGTATTTT
length: 14; V: TRBV5-1; D: TRBD1; size: NA; J: TRBJ1-2; CDR3: CASSYGQGAGGYTF; DNA: TGCGCCAGCAGTTACGGACAGGGGGCGGGTGGCTACACCTTC
length: 15; V: TRBV5-6; D: TRBD1; size: NA; J: TRBJ1-4; CDR3: CASSLGSGGFEKLFF; DNA: TGTGCCAGCAGCTTGGGTTCAGGGGGCTTTGAAAAACTGTTTTTT
length: 15; V: TRBV6-1; D: NA; size: NA; J: TRBJ2-1; CDR3: CASSEVRAKHNEQFF; DNA: TGTGCCAGCAGTGAAGTCAGGGCCAAACACAATGAGCAGTTCTTC
length: 16; V: TRBV5-1; D: NA; size: NA; J: TRBJ1-1; CDR3: CASRPTPLTRNTEAFF; DNA: TGCGCCAGCAGACCCACCCCCTTGACACGGAACACTGAAGCTTTCTTT
length: 15; V: TRBV10-3; D: NA; size: NA; J: TRBJ1-1; CDR3: CAISAGQGRNTEAFF; DNA: TGTGCCATCAGTGCAGGGCAGGGCCGGAACACTGAAGCTTTCTTT